The TCR beta chain under discussion was sequenced for a study of prognosis after radiotherapy for stage I lung cancer. There are many counts of this clonotype. Multiplex PCR in two rounds served to amplify TCR beta CDR3 from genomic DNA. Amplification in first-round PCR relied on primers specific to each TRBV and TRBJ gene. TCRdb re-derived calls from the multiplex PCR reads in MiXCR, one entry per CDR3 protein. The table records fewer than 20,000 distinct CDR3 sequences, over 15% of them present only once. Germline V gene data show CDR1 as LGHDT and CDR2 as YNNKEL (reference sequence). The CDR3 has 13 amino acids. V was trimmed by 2 bases and J by 4 bases, leaving 8 bases between them.

V and J are TRBV3-1 and TRBJ1-2; D uncertain. The origin of this receptor is a donor over 45 with non-small cell lung cancer. The sample consisted of PBMCs, taken before or after stereotactic body radiation therapy (not recorded which). Written as DNA, the CDR3 is TGTGCCAGCAGCCAACCCGCATCCTATGGCTACACCTTC. Encoded protein: CASSQPASYGYTF.